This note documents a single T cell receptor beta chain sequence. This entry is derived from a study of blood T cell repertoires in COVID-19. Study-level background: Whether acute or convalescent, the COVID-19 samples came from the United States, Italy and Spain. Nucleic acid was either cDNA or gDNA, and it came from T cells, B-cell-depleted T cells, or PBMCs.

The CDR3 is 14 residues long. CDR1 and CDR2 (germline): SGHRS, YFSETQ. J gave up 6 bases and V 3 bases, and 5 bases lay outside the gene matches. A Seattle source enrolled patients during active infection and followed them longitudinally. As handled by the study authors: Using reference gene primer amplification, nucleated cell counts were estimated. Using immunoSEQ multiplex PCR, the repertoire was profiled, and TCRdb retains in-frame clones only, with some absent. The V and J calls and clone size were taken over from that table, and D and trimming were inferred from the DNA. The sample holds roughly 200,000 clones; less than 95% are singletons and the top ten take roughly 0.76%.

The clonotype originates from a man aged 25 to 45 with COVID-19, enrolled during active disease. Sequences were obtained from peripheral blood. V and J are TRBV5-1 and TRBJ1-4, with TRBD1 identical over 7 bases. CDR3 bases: TGCGCCAGCAGCTCGACAGGGTCACATGAAAAACTGTTTTTT. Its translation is CASSSTGSHEKLFF.